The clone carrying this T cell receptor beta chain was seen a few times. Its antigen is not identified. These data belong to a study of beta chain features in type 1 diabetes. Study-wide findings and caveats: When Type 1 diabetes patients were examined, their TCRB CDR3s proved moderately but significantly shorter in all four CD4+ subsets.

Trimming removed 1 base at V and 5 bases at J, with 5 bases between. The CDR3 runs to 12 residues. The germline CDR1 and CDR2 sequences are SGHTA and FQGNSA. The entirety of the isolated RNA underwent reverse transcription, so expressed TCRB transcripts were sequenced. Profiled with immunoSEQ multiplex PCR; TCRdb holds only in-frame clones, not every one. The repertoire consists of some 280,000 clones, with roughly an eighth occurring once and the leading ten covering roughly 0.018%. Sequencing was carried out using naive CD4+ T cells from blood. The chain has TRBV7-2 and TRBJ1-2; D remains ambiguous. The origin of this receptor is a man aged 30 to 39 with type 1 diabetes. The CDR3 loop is CASSLVLYGYTF. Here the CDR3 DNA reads TGTGCCAGCAGCTTAGTACTGTATGGCTACACCTTC.